Listed here is a single TCR beta chain. This clone appeared once. The specificity of this receptor is unknown. No base qualities exist here, and no much larger clone lies one base off it. This entry belongs to a study of shared clonotypes between healthy human individuals (dated by TCRdb to about 2020). As for the study more broadly: The cohort comprised two women and a few men aged 18 to 49 years. The study deeply sequenced blood TCR repertoires of about 5 healthy adults to estimate repertoire size and the extent of clonotype sharing between individuals. To increase sequencing depth and limit assay-specific biases, different laboratories used diverse techniques to prepare libraries and sequence TCR repertoires. Between about 0.85 and 9.5 billion PBMCs per donor were obtained by leukapheresis.

The donors were healthy, HIV-negative adults who had no recently reported acute infections or vaccinations. Every donor was a Caucasian adult living in Nashville, Tennessee, USA. For unsorted samples, tens of millions of PBMCs were counted, and genomic DNA was extracted using the QIAamp DNA Blood Mini kit. Blood was collected by leukapheresis, and PBMCs were isolated by Ficoll-Histopaque density gradient centrifugation and then cryopreserved in liquid nitrogen vapor phase. The V end loses 0 bases and the J end loses 3 bases, and a stretch of 5 bases separates them. The CDR3 contains 13 residues, cysteine and phenylalanine counted. Only CDR3 DNA is held: 39 bases, read in frame from base 1. CDR1 SEHNR and CDR2 FQNEAQ are derived from the germline V gene (reference sequence). Using the deep immunoSEQ assay, multiplex PCR amplified TCR CDR3 regions from genomic DNA. Extracted genomic DNA from each cell subset was spread evenly across all wells of several immunoSEQ 96-well plates, with each plate serving as a replicate. For unsorted PBMC, each replicate PCR was loaded with approximately 0.3 ug genomic DNA, equivalent to around 30,000 T cell genomes. Ten immunoSEQ deep assay plates were used to sequence the unsorted PBMC genomic DNA. The purified libraries were quantified using a Qubit 3.0 fluorometer, sized with a Bioanalyzer 2100, and then quantified again using the KAPA Library Quantification kit. A separate single-read 150-cycle Illumina NextSeq 550 flow cell was used to sequence each immunoSEQ 96-well plate. The original pipeline was this. Because the immunoSEQ output held only junctional sequences and lacked quality scores, the filtering could not match the filtering applied to full-length reads. Sequences were annotated with PyIR, a Python wrapper for IgBLAST v1.9, and V/J genes and CDR3 were assigned using IMGT germline references. Reads were removed for weak V/J assignments (E-value above 1e-6), missing CDR3, stop codons, out-of-frame junctions, or ambiguous translated residues. V3J clonotypes were defined as sequences sharing the same inferred V gene, J gene, and CDR3 amino acid sequence. To compute the percentage overlap between repertoires, the number of shared unique clonotypes was divided by the size of the smaller repertoire. RTK rarefaction, the Chao1 estimator, and Recon v2.1 estimates of unobserved clonotypes were used to assess repertoire richness. TCRdb holds this immuneACCESS table with in-frame rearrangements only. Some clones are missing; in checked studies, unresolved V genes explain under half, and the rest has no known cause. V and J calls and clone size are copied from that table; D and trimming were computed from the DNA. Recorded for this sample are 450,000 to 600,000 clones; 79% of them occurred a single time. The ten top clones hold 9.5% to 15% of the sample.

The paper as a whole reports these results and caveats: The small number of donors limited the genetic and exposure-history diversity represented. Sampling was restricted to blood, and TCR repertoires in tissue are likely to differ from TCR repertoires in blood. Pairwise subsampling indicated that sequencing depth was expected to affect the degree of clonotype sharing among donors.

The sequenced sample consisted of PBMCs. The clonotype was recovered from a woman between 40 and 50 years old in good health. Some clones in this sample may be carry-over from other donors' samples. The sequence joins TRBV7-9 to TRBJ1-2, with the D gene call left open. CDR3 sequence: CASSLALDYGYTF. The DNA sequence is given as TGTGCCAGCAGCTTAGCGCTGGACTATGGCTACACCTTC.